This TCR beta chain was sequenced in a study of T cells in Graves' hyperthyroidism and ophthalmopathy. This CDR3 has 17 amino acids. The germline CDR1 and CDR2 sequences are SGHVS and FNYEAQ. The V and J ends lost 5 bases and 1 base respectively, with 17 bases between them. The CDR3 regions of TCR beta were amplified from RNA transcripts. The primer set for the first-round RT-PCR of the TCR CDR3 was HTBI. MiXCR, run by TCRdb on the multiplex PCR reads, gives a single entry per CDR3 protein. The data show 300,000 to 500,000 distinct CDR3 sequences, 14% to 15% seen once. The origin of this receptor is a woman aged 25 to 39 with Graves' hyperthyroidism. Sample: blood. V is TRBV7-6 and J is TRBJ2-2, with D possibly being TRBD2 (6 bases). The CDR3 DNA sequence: TGTGCCAGCAGCCCAATTGGAGGGTCCGGGAACACCGGGGAGCTGTTTTTT. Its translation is CASSPIGGSGNTGELFF.